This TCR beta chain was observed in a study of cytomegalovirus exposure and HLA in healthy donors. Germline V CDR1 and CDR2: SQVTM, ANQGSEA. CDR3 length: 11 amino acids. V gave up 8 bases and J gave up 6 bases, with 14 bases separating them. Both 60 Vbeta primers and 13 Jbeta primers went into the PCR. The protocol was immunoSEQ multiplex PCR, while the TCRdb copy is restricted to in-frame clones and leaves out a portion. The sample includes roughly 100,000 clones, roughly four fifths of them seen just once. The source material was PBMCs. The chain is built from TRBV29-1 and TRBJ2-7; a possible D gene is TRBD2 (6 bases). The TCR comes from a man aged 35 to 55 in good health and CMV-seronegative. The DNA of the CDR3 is TGCAGCCACGGCGTCGGGAGCGAGCAGTACTTC. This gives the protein CSHGVGSEQYF.